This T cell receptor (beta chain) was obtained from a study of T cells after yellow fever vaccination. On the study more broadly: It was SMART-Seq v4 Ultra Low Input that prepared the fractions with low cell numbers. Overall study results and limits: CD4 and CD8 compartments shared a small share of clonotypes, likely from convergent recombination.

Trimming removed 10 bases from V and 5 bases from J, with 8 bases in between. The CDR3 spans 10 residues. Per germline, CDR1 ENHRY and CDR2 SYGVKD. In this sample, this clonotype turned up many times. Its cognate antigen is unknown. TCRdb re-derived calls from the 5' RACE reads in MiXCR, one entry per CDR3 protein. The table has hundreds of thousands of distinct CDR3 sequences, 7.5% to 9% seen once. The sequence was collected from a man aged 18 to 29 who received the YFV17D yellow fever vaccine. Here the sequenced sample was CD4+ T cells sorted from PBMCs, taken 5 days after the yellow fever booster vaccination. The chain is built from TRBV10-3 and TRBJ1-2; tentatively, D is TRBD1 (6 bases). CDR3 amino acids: CATGDYGYTF. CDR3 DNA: TGTGCCACAGGGGATTATGGCTACACCTTC.